This T cell receptor (beta chain) was sequenced during a study of molecular identifiers for immune sequencing clone quantification. Study-wide results and caveats: Spike-in Jurkat TCR RNA from a single cell reportedly registered among approximately 900,000 naive cells.

In germline, CDR1 is SNHLY, CDR2 FYNNEI. V trimming: 8 bases; J trimming: 4 bases; junction bases outside the gene matches: 7. The length of the CDR3 is 15 residues. In regard to this clonotype: Its antigen is currently unknown.

Sorting was used to obtain naive CD8 T cells (CD8+CD4-CCR7+CD45RA+). TCRdb re-called the PCR reads through MiXCR, storing one row per CDR3 protein. The table records roughly 630,000 distinct CDR3 sequences, 25% of them present only once. Input material: naive CD8+ T cells from blood, with Jurkat cell RNA spiked in. Indicated subset: FACS-sorted CD8+CD4-CCR7+CD45RA+ naive T cells. The V gene is TRBV2, the J gene TRBJ2-2; TRBD2 matches 10 bases. The source of this sequence is a human donor in good health. Some libraries in this study had Jurkat cell RNA spiked in. The CDR3: CASATGTSVTGELFF. The CDR3 DNA is TGTGCCAGCGCGACTGGGACTAGCGTCACCGGGGAGCTGTTTTTT.